The 22 T cell receptor beta chains below come from one sample, sequenced in a study of blood T cell repertoires in COVID-19. Assay: immunoSEQ multiplex PCR; the TCRdb copy retains only in-frame clones and omits some. The sample lists more than 250,000 clones, roughly 83% occurring once. Specimen: peripheral blood. The source of these receptors is a man in his fifties or sixties who had recovered from COVID-19.

The rearrangement uses TRBV10-2 and TRBJ2-1; D gene uncertain. Germline V CDR1 and CDR2: WSHSY, SAAADI. The CDR3 is 12 amino acids. V dropped 4 bases and J dropped 12 bases, with 13 bases sitting between them. CDR3 in amino acids: CASSVDYLAQFF. The CDR3 region has the DNA TGCGCCAGCAGTGTTGATTATTTGGCGCAGTTCTTC.

V is TRBV14 and J is TRBJ2-2, with a weak D call TRBD2 (6 bases). The CDR3 sequence is 16 residues long. Germline assignment: CDR1 SGHDN and CDR2 FVKESK. The germline V and J ends were trimmed by 4 bases and 7 bases, with 19 bases remaining between them. The CDR3 nucleotides read TGTGCCAGCAGCCTCGGACTAACAGCAGGAATCGGGGAGCTGTTTTTT. Translating it yields CASSLGLTAGIGELFF.

The genes are TRBV9 and TRBJ2-1, with 13 bases lining up with TRBD2. V lost 4 bases and J lost 2; bases outside the gene matches: 6. This CDR3 is built from 17 residues. The germline V gene encodes CDR1 SGDLS and CDR2 YYNGEE. Here the CDR3 reads CASSPRGTSGTYNEQFF. CDR3 in DNA: TGTGCCAGCAGCCCCCGGGGGACTAGCGGGACCTACAATGAGCAGTTCTTC.

The chain recombines TRBV7-6 with TRBJ2-2; 11 bases align to TRBD2. The length of the CDR3 is 18 residues. CDR1 is SGHVS and CDR2 is FNYEAQ in the germline V gene. Germline trimming cut 5 bases from V and 1 base from J; bases unmatched to any gene: 9. CDR3 region: CASSEGRGLAGNTGELFF. As DNA, the CDR3 is TGTGCCAGCAGCGAAGGGCGCGGACTAGCGGGGAACACCGGGGAGCTGTTTTTT.

The V and J genes are TRBV14 and TRBJ1-1; D call uncertain. V was cut by 3 bases and J by 6 bases, with 14 bases left in between. This CDR3 contains 14 residues. In germline, CDR1 is SGHDN, CDR2 FVKESK. CDR3 nucleotides: TGTGCCAGCAGCCAGACCCGGGGTTTCCCTGAAGCTTTCTTT. This codes for CASSQTRGFPEAFF. Combining the CDR3 with reference TRBV14 and TRBJ1-1 gives the whole variable domain EAGVTQFPSHSVIEKGQTVTLRCDPISGHDNLYWYRRVMGKEIKFLLHFVKESKQDESGMPNNRFLAERTGGTYSTLKVQPAELEDSGVYFCASSQTRGFPEAFFGQGTRLTVV.

This clone was counted once. The rearrangement uses TRBV6-5 and TRBJ2-1, with 9 bases lining up with TRBD2. The CDR3 runs 15 residues. In germline, CDR1 is MNHEY, CDR2 SVGAGI. Trimming at V came to 8 bases and at J to 6 bases, leaving 11 bases not matched to a gene. CDR3 coding DNA: TGTGCCAGCTCCCCCGGGATAGCGGGAGTCAATGAGCAGTTCTTC. This translates into CASSPGIAGVNEQFF.

The chain couples TRBV5-1 to TRBJ2-6, with 10 bases fitting TRBD1. J lost 2 bases, V lost 5 bases, and 7 bases had no gene match. Germline CDR1 and CDR2: SGHRS and YFSETQ. This CDR3 contains 17 residues. CDR3: CASRAGDRGTGANVLTF. The CDR3 region has the DNA TGCGCCAGCAGGGCAGGGGACAGGGGTACTGGGGCCAACGTCCTGACTTTC.

V is TRBV28 and J is TRBJ1-2, with D unresolved. The CDR3 length is 11 residues. Germline V gene lookup returns CDR1 MDHEN and CDR2 SYDVKM. Trimming shortened V by 4 bases and J by 3 bases, and 3 bases separated the two germline ends. The DNA for the CDR3 is TGTGCCAGCAGTTCCTACTATGGCTACACCTTC. This gives the protein CASSSYYGYTF.

The chain joins TRBV7-9 to TRBJ2-2, with TRBD1 identical over 7 bases. CDR3 size: 15 residues. With V trimmed by 5 bases and J by 1 base, 4 bases remained unmatched. In germline, CDR1 is SEHNR, CDR2 FQNEAQ (reference sequence). CDR3 sequence: CASSAQGRNTGELFF. CDR3 DNA sequence: TGTGCCAGCAGCGCACAGGGGCGGAACACCGGGGAGCTGTTTTTT.

This clone has a handful of counts. The J gene is TRBJ1-2, the V gene TRBV30; D call uncertain. Per germline, CDR1 GTSNPN and CDR2 SVGIG (reference sequence). CDR3 length: 15 residues. Trimming removed 2 bases from V and 2 bases from J, with 15 bases in between. The CDR3 spells CAWSRRRVGNYGYTF. The CDR3, as DNA: TGTGCCTGGAGTCGAAGGAGGGTGGGGAACTATGGCTACACCTTC.

This chain uses TRBV10-3 with TRBJ2-3; D call uncertain. In germline, CDR1 is ENHRY, CDR2 SYGVKD. The V end was cut by 2 bases, the J end by 4 bases, with 7 bases between. The CDR3 has 13 amino acids. The CDR3 nucleotides are TGTGCCATCAGTGAGCTGATAGCAGATACGCAGTATTTT. The encoded protein is CAISELIADTQYF.

The V call is TRBV5-1, the J call TRBJ2-5; a possible D gene is TRBD1 (6 bases). The CDR3 has 13 residues. Germline values: CDR1 SGHRS, CDR2 YFSETQ. V was trimmed by 1 base and J by 7 bases, leaving 11 bases between them. CDR3 amino acids: CASSLSQGGTQYF. DNA for the CDR3: TGCGCCAGCAGCTTGAGCCAAGGGGGGACCCAGTACTTC. Using reference TRBV5-1 and TRBJ2-5 for the parts outside the CDR3, the full variable domain is KAGVTQTPRYLIKTRGQQVTLSCSPISGHRSVSWYQQTPGQGLQFLFEYFSETQRNKGNFPGRFSGRQFSNSRSEMNVSTLELGDSALYLCASSLSQGGTQYFGPGTRLLVL.

Here the CDR3 DNA reads TGTGCCAGTACCCCCTTCGGGACAGCCGGCTATGGCTACACCTTC. This gives the protein CASTPFGTAGYGYTF. The chain uses TRBV19 and TRBJ1-2, with 7 bases aligning to TRBD1. The CDR3 runs to 15 residues. Germline trimming cut 7 bases from V and 4 bases from J; bases unmatched to any gene: 12. The germline V gene encodes CDR1 LNHDA and CDR2 SQIVND (reference sequence).

The V call is TRBV15, the J call TRBJ2-7, with D perhaps matching TRBD2 (5 bases). The V and J ends lost 0 bases and 3 bases respectively, with 15 bases between them. Germline V CDR1 and CDR2: LNHNV, YYDKDF (reference sequence). The CDR3 has 16 residues. The CDR3 is CATSRDGPRGGYEQYF. The CDR3, as DNA: TGTGCCACCAGCAGAGATGGGCCGCGTGGAGGCTACGAGCAGTACTTC.

The rearrangement joins TRBV29-1 to TRBJ1-1; 8 bases are shared with TRBD1. The CDR3 runs 13 residues. Germline V gene lookup returns CDR1 SQVTM and CDR2 ANQGSEA. V shed 7 bases, J shed 0 bases, and the junction held 4 bases outside the gene matches. The CDR3: CSARGQVNTEAFF. CDR3 coding DNA: TGCAGCGCTAGGGGACAGGTGAACACTGAAGCTTTCTTT.

This chain links TRBV6-5 with TRBJ2-5, with 7 bases fitting TRBD1. The V segment lost 7 bases and the J segment 3 bases; nucleotides outside the gene matches: 8. CDR3 length: 14 residues. CDR1 MNHEY and CDR2 SVGAGI come from the germline V gene. CDR3 bases: TGTGCCAGCAAGAAGGACAGGAGCAAAGAGACCCAGTACTTC. This codes for CASKKDRSKETQYF.

This chain links TRBV7-2 with TRBJ2-1, with 10 bases identical to TRBD2. This CDR3 region has 17 residues. The germline gives CDR1 SGHTA, CDR2 FQGNSA. V dropped 3 bases and J dropped 7; count of bases not matched to a gene: 12. CDR3 loop: CASSLAAVAGGFNEQFF. DNA for the CDR3: TGTGCCAGCAGCTTGGCAGCAGTAGCGGGAGGTTTTAATGAGCAGTTCTTC.

The rearrangement links TRBV5-1 to TRBJ2-2, with TRBD1 as a possible D gene (5 bases). The length of the CDR3 is 15 residues. The germline V gene has CDR1 SGHRS and CDR2 YFSETQ. With 0 bases removed from V and 2 bases from J, the gap between germline ends came to 8 bases. CDR3 residues: CASSLEQGNTGELFF. DNA of the CDR3: TGCGCCAGCAGCTTGGAGCAGGGAAACACCGGGGAGCTGTTTTTT.

Only a few counts were recorded for this clone. The rearrangement links TRBV29-1 to TRBJ1-5; a possible D gene is TRBD1 (6 bases). The CDR3 sequence is 12 residues long. CDR1 and CDR2 from the germline V gene are SQVTM and ANQGSEA. V was clipped by 5 bases and J by 5 bases, with 10 bases between them. CDR3 in DNA: TGCAGCGTTAAACAGGGAGATCAGCCCCAGCATTTT. Its translation: CSVKQGDQPQHF. Looking up the rest from reference TRBV29-1 and TRBJ1-5 gives the full variable domain: SAVISQKPSRDICQRGTSLTIQCQVDSQVTMMFWYRQQPGQSLTLIATANQGSEATYESGFVIDKFPISRPNLTFSTLTVSNMSPEDSSIYLCSVKQGDQPQHFGDGTRLSIL.

The chain couples TRBV14 to TRBJ1-2; D might be TRBD1 (6 bases). Germline V gene data show CDR1 as SGHDN and CDR2 as FVKESK. Deletions cut 3 bases from V and 3 bases from J, with 14 bases between. CDR3 length equals 15 residues. The CDR3 here is CASSHGTGYDYGYTF. The CDR3 DNA sequence: TGTGCCAGCAGCCATGGAACAGGGTACGACTATGGCTACACCTTC.

This clone occurred many times. The chain links TRBV6-1 to TRBJ2-3; D possibly corresponds to TRBD2 (5 bases). The CDR3 runs 16 residues. V was pared by 2 bases and J by 4 bases, with 16 bases between. Germline CDR1 reads MNHNS; CDR2 reads SASEGT. The CDR3 DNA is TGTGCCAGCAGTGAAACGGGAATCGCATGGGCAGATACGCAGTATTTT. Protein product: CASSETGIAWADTQYF.

This chain joins TRBV6-1 and TRBJ1-2; 9 nucleotides agree with TRBD1. Unmatched junction bases numbered 7, after V lost 3 bases and J lost 2 bases. In germline, CDR1 is MNHNS, CDR2 SASEGT. The CDR3 consists of 16 residues. CDR3 loop: CASSELEGQGNYGYTF. CDR3 nucleotides: TGTGCCAGCAGTGAGTTGGAGGGACAGGGAAACTATGGCTACACCTTC.